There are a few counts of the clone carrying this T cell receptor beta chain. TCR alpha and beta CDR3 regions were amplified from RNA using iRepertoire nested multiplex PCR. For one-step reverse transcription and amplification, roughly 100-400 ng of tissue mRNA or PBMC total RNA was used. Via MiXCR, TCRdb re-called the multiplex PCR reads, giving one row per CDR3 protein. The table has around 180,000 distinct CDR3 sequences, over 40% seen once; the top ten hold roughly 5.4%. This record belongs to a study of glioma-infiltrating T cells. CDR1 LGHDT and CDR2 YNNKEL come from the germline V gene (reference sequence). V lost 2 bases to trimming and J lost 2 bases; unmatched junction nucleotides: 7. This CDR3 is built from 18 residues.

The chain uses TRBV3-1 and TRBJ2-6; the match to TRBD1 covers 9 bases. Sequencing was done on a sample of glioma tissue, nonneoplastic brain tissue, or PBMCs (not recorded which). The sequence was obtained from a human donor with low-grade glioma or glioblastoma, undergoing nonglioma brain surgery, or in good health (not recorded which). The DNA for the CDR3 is TGTGCCAGCAGCCAAACCGGGACAGGGCGCACTGGGGCCAACGTCCTGACTTTC. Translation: CASSQTGTGRTGANVLTF.